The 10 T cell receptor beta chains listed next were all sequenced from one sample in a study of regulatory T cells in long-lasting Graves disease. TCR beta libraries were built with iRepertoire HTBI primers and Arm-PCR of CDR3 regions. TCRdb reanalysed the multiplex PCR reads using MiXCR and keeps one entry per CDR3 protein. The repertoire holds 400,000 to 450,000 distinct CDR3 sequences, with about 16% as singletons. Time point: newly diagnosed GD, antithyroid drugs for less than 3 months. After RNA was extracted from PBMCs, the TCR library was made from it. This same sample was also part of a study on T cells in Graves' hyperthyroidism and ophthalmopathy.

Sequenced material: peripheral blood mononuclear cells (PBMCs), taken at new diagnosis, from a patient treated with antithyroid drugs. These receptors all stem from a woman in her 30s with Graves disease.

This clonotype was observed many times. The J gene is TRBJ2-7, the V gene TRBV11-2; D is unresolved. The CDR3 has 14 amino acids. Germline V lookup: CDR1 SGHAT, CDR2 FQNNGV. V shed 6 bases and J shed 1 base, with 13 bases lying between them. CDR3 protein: CASSQKVFSYEQYF. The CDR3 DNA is TGTGCCAGCAGTCAAAAGGTTTTTTCCTACGAGCAGTACTTC.

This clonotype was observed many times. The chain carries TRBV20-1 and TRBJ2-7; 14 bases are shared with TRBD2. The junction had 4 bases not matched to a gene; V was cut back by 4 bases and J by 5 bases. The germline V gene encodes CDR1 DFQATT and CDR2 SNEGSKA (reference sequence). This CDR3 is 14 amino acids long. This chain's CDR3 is CSATGLAGADEQYF. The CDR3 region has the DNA TGCAGTGCTACGGGACTAGCGGGAGCGGACGAGCAGTACTTC.

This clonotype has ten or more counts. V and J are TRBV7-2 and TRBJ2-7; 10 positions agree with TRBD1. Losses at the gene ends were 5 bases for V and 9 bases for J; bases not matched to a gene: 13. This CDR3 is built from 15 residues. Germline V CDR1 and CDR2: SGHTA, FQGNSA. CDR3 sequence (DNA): TGTGCCAGCAGCCGTATCGGGACAGGGGATTTAGGGCAGTACTTC. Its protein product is CASSRIGTGDLGQYF.

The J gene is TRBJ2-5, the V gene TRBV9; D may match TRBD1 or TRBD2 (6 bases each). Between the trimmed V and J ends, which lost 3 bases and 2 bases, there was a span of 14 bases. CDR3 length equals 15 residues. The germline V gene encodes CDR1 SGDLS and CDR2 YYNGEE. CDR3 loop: CASSARWGAQETQYF. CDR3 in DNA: TGTGCCAGCAGCGCAAGATGGGGGGCACAAGAGACCCAGTACTTC.

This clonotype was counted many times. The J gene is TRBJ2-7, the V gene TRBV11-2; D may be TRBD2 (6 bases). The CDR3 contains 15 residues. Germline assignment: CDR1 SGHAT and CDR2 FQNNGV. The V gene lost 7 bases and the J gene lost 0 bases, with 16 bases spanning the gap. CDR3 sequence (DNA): TGTGCCAGCACCTCGGGACTCCAGAGCTCCTACGAGCAGTACTTC. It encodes CASTSGLQSSYEQYF.

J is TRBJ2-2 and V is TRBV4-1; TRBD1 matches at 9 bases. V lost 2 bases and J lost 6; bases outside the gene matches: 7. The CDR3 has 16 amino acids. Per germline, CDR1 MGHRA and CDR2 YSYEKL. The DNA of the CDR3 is TGCGCCAGCAGCCAACTATTCACAGGGGGCCCCGGGGAGCTGTTTTTT. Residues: CASSQLFTGGPGELFF.

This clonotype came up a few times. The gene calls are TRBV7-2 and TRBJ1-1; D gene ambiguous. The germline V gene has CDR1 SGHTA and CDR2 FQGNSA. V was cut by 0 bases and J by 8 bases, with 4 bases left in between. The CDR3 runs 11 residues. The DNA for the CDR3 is TGTGCCAGCAGCTTAGCGGTAGAAGCTTTCTTT. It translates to CASSLAVEAFF.

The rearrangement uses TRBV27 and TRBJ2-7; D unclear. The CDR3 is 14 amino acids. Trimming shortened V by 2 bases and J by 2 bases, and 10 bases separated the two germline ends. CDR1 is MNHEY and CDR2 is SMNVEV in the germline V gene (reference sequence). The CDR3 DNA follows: TGTGCCAGCAGTTTAGGGCAGTTCGCCTACGAGCAGTACTTC. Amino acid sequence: CASSLGQFAYEQYF.

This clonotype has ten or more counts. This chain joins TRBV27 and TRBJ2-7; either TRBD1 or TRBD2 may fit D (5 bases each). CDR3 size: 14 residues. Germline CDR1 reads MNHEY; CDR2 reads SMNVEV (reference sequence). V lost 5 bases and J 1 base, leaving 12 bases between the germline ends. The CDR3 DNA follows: TGTGCCAGCAGTCTCCCGGGGACGTCCTACGAGCAGTACTTC. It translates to CASSLPGTSYEQYF.

The CDR3 loop reads CASSLTGLYQPQHF. Written as DNA, the CDR3 is TGCGCCAGCAGCCTGACAGGGTTGTATCAGCCCCAGCATTTT. This chain links TRBV5-1 with TRBJ1-5; 7 nucleotides line up with TRBD1. Germline CDR1 reads SGHRS; CDR2 reads YFSETQ. This CDR3 contains 14 residues. Losses at the gene ends were 4 bases for V and 5 bases for J; bases not matched to a gene: 6. The variable domain in full, with the rest retrieved from reference TRBV5-1 and TRBJ1-5, is KAGVTQTPRYLIKTRGQQVTLSCSPISGHRSVSWYQQTPGQGLQFLFEYFSETQRNKGNFPGRFSGRQFSNSRSEMNVSTLELGDSALYLCASSLTGLYQPQHFGDGTRLSIL.